This T cell receptor (beta chain) stems from a study of T-cell memory formation after mild COVID-19. Overall study: There were largely donor-specific TCR clusters.

This clonotype turned up a few times. TCRdb fed the 5' RACE reads into MiXCR, producing one record per CDR3 protein. The data show hundreds of thousands of distinct CDR3 sequences, roughly 17% seen once. Trimming stripped 4 bases from V and 8 bases from J, with 18 bases between. The CDR3 has 14 amino acids. Germline V gene data show CDR1 as SGHKS and CDR2 as YYEKEE (reference sequence). The specimen was PBMCs or a T cell subset sorted from them (not recorded which). This chain connects TRBV5-5 to TRBJ1-1; no clear D gene. The sequence came from a man aged 18 to 30 who had mild COVID-19 (a few samples of this study predate the infection). Cell type and time point are not known. The CDR3: CASSLPRGAEEAFF. The DNA for the CDR3 is TGTGCCAGCAGCCTTCCCCGAGGAGCCGAAGAAGCTTTCTTT.